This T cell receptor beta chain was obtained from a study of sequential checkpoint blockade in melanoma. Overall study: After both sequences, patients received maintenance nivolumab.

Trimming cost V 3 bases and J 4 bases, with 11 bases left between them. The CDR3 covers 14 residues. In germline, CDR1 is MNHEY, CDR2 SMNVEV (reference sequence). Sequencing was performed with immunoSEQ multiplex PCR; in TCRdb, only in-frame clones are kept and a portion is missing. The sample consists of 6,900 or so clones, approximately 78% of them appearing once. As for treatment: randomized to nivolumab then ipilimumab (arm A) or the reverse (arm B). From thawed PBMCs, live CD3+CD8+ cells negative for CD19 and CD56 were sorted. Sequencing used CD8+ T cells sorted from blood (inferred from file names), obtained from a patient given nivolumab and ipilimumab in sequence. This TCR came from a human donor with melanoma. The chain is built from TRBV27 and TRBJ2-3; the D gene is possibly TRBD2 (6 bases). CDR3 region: CASSFNGGADTQYF. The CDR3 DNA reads TGTGCCAGCAGTTTTAACGGCGGGGCAGATACGCAGTATTTT.